Listed below are T cell receptor beta chains from one sample, sequenced in a study of T cells after yellow fever vaccination. TCRdb passed the 5' RACE reads through MiXCR, listing each CDR3 protein once. The sample includes approximately 550,000 distinct CDR3 sequences, roughly 19% of them seen just once. Specimen: PBMCs, collected 15 days after the yellow fever booster vaccination. These receptors were obtained from a man aged 25-45 years who received the YFV17D yellow fever vaccine. The CDR3 runs from the conserved cysteine through the conserved F or W. D genes are given only for firm matches.

j_call d_call v_call cdr3_aa
TRBJ2-5 NA TRBV6-2/TRBV6-3 CASNRRGETQYF
TRBJ1-3 TRBD1 TRBV7-2 CASSQGQGATTIYF
TRBJ2-3 NA TRBV6-2/TRBV6-3 CASSYGTDTQYF
TRBJ2-7 NA TRBV7-2 CASSSVSQAYEQYF
TRBJ2-1 NA TRBV6-1 CAILGGGAYNEQFF
TRBJ2-1 TRBD1 TRBV7-2 CASSLGHRGNEQFF
TRBJ2-3 NA TRBV4-3 CASSVGGNTLLDTQYF
TRBJ2-3 NA TRBV12-3/TRBV12-4 CASGLLSTDTQYF
TRBJ2-7 TRBD1 TRBV29-1 CSVEAGTGFYEQYF
TRBJ2-3 NA TRBV27 CASSFHTGPSTDTQYF
TRBJ2-5 NA TRBV6-1 CASSKAPRGTQYF
TRBJ1-4 NA TRBV20-1 CSARRATNEKLFF
TRBJ1-1 NA TRBV20-1 CSARIGALNTEAFF
TRBJ1-2 TRBD1 TRBV25-1 CASSPTREGQDGYTF
TRBJ2-4 TRBD1 TRBV7-9 CASSSTDRIKNIQYF
TRBJ2-1 NA TRBV7-8 CASSLVFAPRGYNEQFF
TRBJ2-5 TRBD1 TRBV5-1 CASGLGQGEVETQYF
TRBJ2-3 TRBD2 TRBV30 CAWSAILATQYF
TRBJ2-5 NA TRBV6-5 CASSYGRAQETQYF
TRBJ1-5 NA TRBV5-4 CASSEGWNQPQHF
TRBJ2-3 NA TRBV6-5 CASSYSNTETDTQYF
TRBJ2-1 TRBD1 TRBV24-1 CATSATHGQGSNEQFF
TRBJ2-5 NA TRBV3-1 CASSQDVGGETQYF
TRBJ2-5 NA TRBV9 CASIIGRDGKETQYF
TRBJ2-1 NA TRBV24-1 CATSSYLHNEQFF
TRBJ2-6 NA TRBV15 CATSREGEAGANVLTF
TRBJ2-7 NA TRBV7-2 CASSLATSSREQYF
TRBJ2-7 NA TRBV18 CASSPEDILQYF
TRBJ2-2 TRBD1 TRBV7-9 CASSQSRDRASGGELFF
TRBJ2-2 TRBD2 TRBV20-1 CSARGGGSAGELFF
TRBJ2-4 NA TRBV7-9 CASSPHTAGIYRNIQYF
TRBJ2-7 TRBD2 TRBV6-1 CASFWTSGNYEQYF
TRBJ2-2 TRBD2 TRBV19 CASQGTSGTTGELFF
TRBJ2-1 NA TRBV20-1 CSARPRDSGEFF
TRBJ2-7 TRBD1 TRBV5-6 CASSEGQGIRFYEQYF
TRBJ2-3 TRBD2 TRBV20-1 CSANGGGQDTQYF
TRBJ2-5 TRBD1 TRBV5-1 CASSLRQGTETQYF
TRBJ2-7 NA TRBV27 CASSPRQVYEQYF
TRBJ2-1 NA TRBV5-6 CASSPRRGYNEQFF
TRBJ2-2 TRBD2 TRBV9 CASSGSGLEDGELFF
TRBJ2-1 NA TRBV7-2 CASPVGGLDSYNEQFF
TRBJ2-7 NA TRBV6-5 CASSYSATRTDSLRQYF
TRBJ2-1 TRBD2 TRBV7-2 CASSLRASILAGVYSYNEQFF
TRBJ2-5 NA TRBV2 CASGDNLIEETQYF
TRBJ2-1 NA TRBV5-1 CASSLDVGGYNEQFF
TRBJ2-2 TRBD2 TRBV12-3/TRBV12-4 CASSPIAGLRVGELFF
TRBJ2-7 TRBD1 TRBV29-1 CSVEDEGQGFAYEQYF
TRBJ2-3 NA TRBV29-1 CSGGDTQYF
TRBJ2-7 TRBD2 TRBV10-3 CAIKRSGSFDEQYF
TRBJ2-3 TRBD2 TRBV12-5 CASGLSGRAGTQYF
TRBJ2-1 TRBD2 TRBV5-1 CASSFIAGGYNEQFF
TRBJ2-1 TRBD2 TRBV9 CASSGPSGSSYNEQFF
TRBJ1-1 TRBD1 TRBV7-9 CASSYYRGPNTEAFF
TRBJ2-7 TRBD2 TRBV12-3/TRBV12-4 CASRQGTSGSYEQYF
TRBJ2-7 TRBD1 TRBV27 CASSVFDRVYEQYF